The clone carrying this T cell receptor (beta chain) was recorded a few times. Its cognate antigen is unknown. The sample originates from a study of T cells after yellow fever vaccination. Study results and caveats: Some clonotypes, a small share, were shared between CD4 and CD8 compartments. In post-booster samples, most primary-vaccination clones reappeared (approximately 96% CD4, 88% CD8). Abundant clonotypes from the bulk population could contaminate FACS-sorted repertoires.

Conversion of TCR transcripts into cDNA relied on 5'RACE template switching, which added a universal primer site and UMIs. One entry per CDR3 protein, called by TCRdb with MiXCR from the 5' RACE reads. This table holds 400,000 or so distinct CDR3 sequences, about 17% found once. The receptor's source is a man between 18 and 35 years old who received the YFV17D yellow fever vaccine. The sample consisted of PBMCs, taken before the yellow fever booster vaccination.

CDR3 sequence (DNA): TGCAGCGGTAGAGGGGCCATGTCGGGCTACACCTTC. Amino acids: CSGRGAMSGYTF. The rearrangement uses TRBV29-1 and TRBJ1-2; D possibly corresponds to TRBD1 (5 bases). Germline CDR1 SQVTM, CDR2 ANQGSEA. The CDR3 totals 12 residues. Trimming pared 7 bases from V and 8 bases from J, leaving 17 bases between.